The entry below describes one TCR beta chain. The target antigen is unknown. The PCR used 60 Vbeta and 13 Jbeta primers. Produced via immunoSEQ multiplex PCR; TCRdb's table is partial and in-frame only. Among tens of thousands of clones listed, less than 75% were seen once. This sample was taken from a study of cytomegalovirus exposure and HLA in healthy donors. Study-wide points: In an earlier analysis, about 90% or about 30%: the productive usage of most TCR beta V segments. Trimming of TCR beta V- and J-genes showed a link, identified in a later analysis, to a missense DCLRE1C variant. Using a false discovery rate of 0.05, a later analysis showed that fewer than 20,000 TCR beta sequences were associated with HLA alleles.

CDR1 SGHRS and CDR2 YFSETQ come from the germline V gene. V was trimmed by 6 bases and J by 3 bases, leaving 12 bases between them. The CDR3 totals 14 residues. The sequencing input was PBMCs. The receptor was derived from a woman aged 25 to 39 in good health and CMV-seropositive. The chain couples TRBV5-1 to TRBJ1-4; TRBD1 might be the D (5 bases). The CDR3 here is CASKDGAANEKLFF. The CDR3 DNA follows: TGCGCCAGCAAGGATGGGGCAGCTAATGAAAAACTGTTTTTT.